A selection of T cell receptor beta chains follows, all from one sample in a study of vaccination and CD4 T cells after COVID-19. Their target antigens are unknown. TCRdb processed the PCR reads anew with MiXCR; each CDR3 protein has one entry. The data hold about 8,900 distinct CDR3 sequences, with around 64% observed a single time. Sequences were obtained from CD4+ T cells from blood, cultured in vitro. The receptors shown here come from a human donor who had recovered from COVID-19. Both conserved end residues are part of each CDR3. D genes are given only for firm matches. Only part of the rows carry a size: once, few, many, or a class if the clone is expanded.

cdr3_nt: TGTGCCAGCAGCCCCGGAGCGGAGAACACTGAAGCTTTCTTT; cdr3_aa: CASSPGAENTEAFF; d_call: NA; j_call: TRBJ1-1; v_call: TRBV7-9; clone_size: NA
cdr3_nt: TGCAGTGCTAGGGGCGGTTCGACTAGCACAGATACGCAGTATTTT; cdr3_aa: CSARGGSTSTDTQYF; d_call: NA; j_call: TRBJ2-3; v_call: TRBV20-1; clone_size: NA
cdr3_nt: TGTGCCAGCACCGGACAGTTAAACACTGAAGCTTTCTTT; cdr3_aa: CASTGQLNTEAFF; d_call: NA; j_call: TRBJ1-1; v_call: TRBV28; clone_size: NA
cdr3_nt: TGTGCCACCAGCAGACCCAAAGCGGGTTCTGGCAATGAGCAGTTCTTC; cdr3_aa: CATSRPKAGSGNEQFF; d_call: NA; j_call: TRBJ2-1; v_call: TRBV15; clone_size: NA
cdr3_nt: TGTGCCAGCAGTCGGGGGGGCGGATTGTACCAAGAGACCCAGTACTTC; cdr3_aa: CASSRGGGLYQETQYF; d_call: TRBD2; j_call: TRBJ2-5; v_call: TRBV6-1; clone_size: NA
cdr3_nt: TGCAGTGCTAGACAGGGCAATCAGCCCCAGCATTTT; cdr3_aa: CSARQGNQPQHF; d_call: NA; j_call: TRBJ1-5; v_call: TRBV20-1; clone_size: few
cdr3_nt: TGTGCCAGTAGTTCTCGTAATTCAGGGGGCCGCCCGCACCTCCACTTT; cdr3_aa: CASSSRNSGGRPHLHF; d_call: TRBD1; j_call: TRBJ1-6; v_call: TRBV19; clone_size: NA
cdr3_nt: TGCGCCAGCAGTGAGGGGGAGCAAGAGACCCAGTACTTC; cdr3_aa: CASSEGEQETQYF; d_call: NA; j_call: TRBJ2-5; v_call: TRBV10-2; clone_size: NA
cdr3_nt: TGTGCCAGCAGCTTAGGACAGGAGAACACTGAAGCTTTCTTT; cdr3_aa: CASSLGQENTEAFF; d_call: NA; j_call: TRBJ1-1; v_call: TRBV7-9; clone_size: NA
cdr3_nt: TGTGCCAGCAGCTCGGGACTAGCGGGAGGGCCCCGCTCCTACAATGAGCAGTTCTTC; cdr3_aa: CASSSGLAGGPRSYNEQFF; d_call: TRBD2; j_call: TRBJ2-1; v_call: TRBV11-2; clone_size: NA
cdr3_nt: TGTGCCAGCAGCTTAGTATCCGGGGGGGCCTTCGCCGGGGAGCTGTTTTTT; cdr3_aa: CASSLVSGGAFAGELFF; d_call: TRBD2; j_call: TRBJ2-2; v_call: TRBV7-6; clone_size: few
cdr3_nt: TGTGCCAGTAGTGCCCGAACTGCAACTAATGAAAAACTGTTTTTT; cdr3_aa: CASSARTATNEKLFF; d_call: NA; j_call: TRBJ1-4; v_call: TRBV19; clone_size: NA
cdr3_nt: TGTGCCTGGACCTTAGCCTACGAGCAGTACTTC; cdr3_aa: CAWTLAYEQYF; d_call: NA; j_call: TRBJ2-7; v_call: TRBV30; clone_size: NA
cdr3_nt: TGTGCCAGCAGTGACCAGGGGCGTTCACCCCTCCACTTT; cdr3_aa: CASSDQGRSPLHF; d_call: NA; j_call: TRBJ1-6; v_call: TRBV25-1; clone_size: few
cdr3_nt: TGTGCCAGCAGATCCGGGGGCTATTCACCCCTCCACTTT; cdr3_aa: CASRSGGYSPLHF; d_call: NA; j_call: TRBJ1-6; v_call: TRBV12-3/TRBV12-4; clone_size: once
cdr3_nt: TGTGCCAGCAGTAGGGACAGCCTCTCTGGGGCCAACGTCCTGACTTTC; cdr3_aa: CASSRDSLSGANVLTF; d_call: TRBD1; j_call: TRBJ2-6; v_call: TRBV7-2; clone_size: NA
cdr3_nt: TGCGCCAGCAGTACTAGCGGATCCTACGAGCAGTACTTC; cdr3_aa: CASSTSGSYEQYF; d_call: TRBD2; j_call: TRBJ2-7; v_call: TRBV10-1; clone_size: NA
cdr3_nt: TGCGCCAGCAAGATACAGGGGACTGGTAGCAATCAGCCCCAGCATTTT; cdr3_aa: CASKIQGTGSNQPQHF; d_call: TRBD1; j_call: TRBJ1-5; v_call: TRBV10-1; clone_size: NA
cdr3_nt: TGCAGTGCTGGACAGGGGGGCACTGAAGCTTTCTTT; cdr3_aa: CSAGQGGTEAFF; d_call: TRBD1; j_call: TRBJ1-1; v_call: TRBV20-1; clone_size: few